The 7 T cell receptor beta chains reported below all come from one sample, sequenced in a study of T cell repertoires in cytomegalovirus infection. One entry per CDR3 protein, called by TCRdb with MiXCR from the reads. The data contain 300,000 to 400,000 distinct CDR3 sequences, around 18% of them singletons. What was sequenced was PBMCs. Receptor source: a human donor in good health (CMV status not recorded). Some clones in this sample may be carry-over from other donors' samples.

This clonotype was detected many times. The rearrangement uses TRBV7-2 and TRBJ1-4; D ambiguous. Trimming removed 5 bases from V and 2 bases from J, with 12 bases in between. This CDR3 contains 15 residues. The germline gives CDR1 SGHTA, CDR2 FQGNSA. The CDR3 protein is CASSPKAGTNEKLFF. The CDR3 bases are TGTGCCAGCAGCCCAAAAGCGGGTACTAATGAAAAACTGTTTTTT.

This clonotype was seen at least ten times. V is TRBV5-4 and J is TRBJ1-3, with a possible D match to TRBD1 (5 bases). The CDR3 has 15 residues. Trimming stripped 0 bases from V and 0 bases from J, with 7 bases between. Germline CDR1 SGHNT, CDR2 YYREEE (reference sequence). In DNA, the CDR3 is TGTGCCAGCAGCTTGGCTGGGGCCTCTGGAAACACCATATATTTT. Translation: CASSLAGASGNTIYF.

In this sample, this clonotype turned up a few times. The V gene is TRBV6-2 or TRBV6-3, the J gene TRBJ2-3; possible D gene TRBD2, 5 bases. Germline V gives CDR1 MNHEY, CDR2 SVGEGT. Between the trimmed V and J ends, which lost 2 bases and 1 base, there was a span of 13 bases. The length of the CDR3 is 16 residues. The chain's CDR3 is CASSYGTRGGTDTQYF. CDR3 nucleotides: TGTGCCAGCAGTTACGGAACTAGAGGAGGCACAGATACGCAGTATTTT.

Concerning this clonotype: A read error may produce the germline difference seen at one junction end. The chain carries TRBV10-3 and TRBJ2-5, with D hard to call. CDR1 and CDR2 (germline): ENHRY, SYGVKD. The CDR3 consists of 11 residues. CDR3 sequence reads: CAISDQEIQYF. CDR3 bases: TGTGCCATCAGTGACCAAGAGATCCAGTACTTC.

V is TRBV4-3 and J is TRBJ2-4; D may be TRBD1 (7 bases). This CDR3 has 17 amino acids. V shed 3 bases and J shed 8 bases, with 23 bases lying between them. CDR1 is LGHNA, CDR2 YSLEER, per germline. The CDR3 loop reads CASSQSLEGASFDIQYF. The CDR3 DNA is TGCGCCAGCAGCCAGTCGCTGGAGGGGGCTAGCTTCGACATTCAGTACTTC.

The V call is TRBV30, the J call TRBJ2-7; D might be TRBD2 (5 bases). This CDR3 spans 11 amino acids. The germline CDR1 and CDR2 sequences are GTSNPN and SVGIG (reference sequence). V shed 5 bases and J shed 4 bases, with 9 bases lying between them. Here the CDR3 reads CAWGSWYEQYF. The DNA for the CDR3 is TGTGCCTGGGGGAGTTGGTACGAGCAGTACTTC.

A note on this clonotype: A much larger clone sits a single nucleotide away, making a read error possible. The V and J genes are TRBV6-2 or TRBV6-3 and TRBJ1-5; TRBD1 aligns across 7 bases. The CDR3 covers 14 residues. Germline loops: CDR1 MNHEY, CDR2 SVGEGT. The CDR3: CASSSRGKGQPRHF. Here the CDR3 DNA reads TGTGCCAGCAGCTCCAGGGGGAAGGGTCAGCCCCGGCATTTT.